This entry lists 31 T cell receptor beta chains sequenced from one sample in a study of T cell responses to AZD1222 COVID-19 vaccine. The method was immunoSEQ multiplex PCR; TCRdb's version includes in-frame clones alone and lacks a portion of them. The data show approximately 65,000 clones, approximately 83% seen once. The sample here was peripheral blood, taken on day 0 of AZD1222 vaccination. Receptor source: an adult in good health.

The chain carries TRBV15 and TRBJ1-5; 7 nucleotides agree with TRBD1. This CDR3 is 14 amino acids long. Trimming removed 9 bases from V and 4 bases from J; junction bases left unmatched: 9. CDR1 is LNHNV and CDR2 is YYDKDF in the germline V gene (reference sequence). The CDR3 reads CATERTGSNQPQHF. The CDR3 DNA reads TGTGCCACTGAGAGGACAGGATCGAATCAGCCCCAGCATTTT.

The V gene is TRBV6-2 or TRBV6-3, the J gene TRBJ1-5; D ambiguous. This CDR3 spans 18 amino acids. In germline, CDR1 is MNHEY, CDR2 SVGEGT. Between the trimmed V and J ends, which lost 2 bases and 0 bases, there was a span of 17 bases. Here the CDR3 DNA reads TGTGCCAGCAGTTACGGTGGCCGGATTATTTATAGCAATCAGCCCCAGCATTTT. This sequence encodes CASSYGGRIIYSNQPQHF.

In this sample, this clone turned up once. The V and J genes are TRBV21-1 and TRBJ2-5; the DNA was not used to check the table's D call, TRBD2. TRBV21-1 is a recognized pseudogene. The CDR3 contains 15 residues. This CDR3 reads CASSKVKRTGETQYF. The CDR3 region has the DNA TGTGCCAGCAGCAAAGTGAAACGGACGGGGGAGACCCAGTACTTC.

The chain has TRBV28 and TRBJ2-7; D possibly corresponds to TRBD2 (7 bases). Trimming took 10 bases from V and 3 from J, leaving 16 bases between them. CDR3 size: 13 residues. Per germline, CDR1 MDHEN and CDR2 SYDVKM. The CDR3: CATRGAGNYEQYF. In DNA form, the CDR3 reads TGTGCCACCCGGGGGGCAGGGAACTACGAGCAGTACTTC.

The J gene is TRBJ2-3, the V gene TRBV7-2; D unclear. The germline V and J ends were trimmed by 8 bases and 2 bases, with 14 bases remaining between them. The V gene's germline CDR1 is SGHTA and CDR2 FQGNSA. This CDR3 is 14 amino acids long. Here the CDR3 DNA reads TGTGCCAGCCGATGGACCAGATCCACAGATACGCAGTATTTT. Translation: CASRWTRSTDTQYF.

This chain joins TRBV10-3 and TRBJ1-1; D perhaps matches TRBD1 (5 bases). The CDR3 sequence is 15 residues long. Trimming stripped 4 bases from V and 6 bases from J, with 18 bases between. Germline-derived CDR1 and CDR2 are ENHRY and SYGVKD. The CDR3 protein is CAISGQSGPEAEAFF. CDR3 DNA: TGTGCCATCAGTGGACAGTCAGGGCCCGAGGCTGAAGCTTTCTTT.

The chain links TRBV30 to TRBJ1-2; D is unresolved. The germline V gene has CDR1 GTSNPN and CDR2 SVGIG (reference sequence). Trimming removed 2 bases at V and 5 bases at J, with 6 bases between. This CDR3 region has 11 residues. CDR3 bases: TGTGCCTGGAGTACTGGTTATGGCTACACCTTC. Its translation is CAWSTGYGYTF. The full variable domain, with the rest looked up from reference TRBV30 and TRBJ1-2, is SQTIHQWPATLVQPVGSPLSLECTVEGTSNPNLYWYRQAAGRGLQLLFYSVGIGQISSEVPQNLSASRPQDRQFILSSKKLLLSDSGFYLCAWSTGYGYTFGSGTRLTVV.

Only one count was recorded for this clone. This rearrangement joins TRBV4-3 to TRBJ2-1, with 13 bases matching TRBD2. The CDR3 totals 19 residues. Trimming took 0 bases from V and 4 from J; bases not matched to a gene: 9. Germline CDR1 is LGHNA and CDR2 is YSLEER. As DNA, the CDR3 is TGCGCCAGCAGCCAAGAACCGCCGGGACTAGCGGGGCGGTACAATGAGCAGTTCTTC. This translates into CASSQEPPGLAGRYNEQFF.

The chain links TRBV6-5 to TRBJ2-5; 8 bases map to TRBD1. V shed 0 bases, J shed 3 bases, and the junction held 3 bases outside the gene matches. The CDR3 runs to 15 residues. In germline, CDR1 is MNHEY, CDR2 SVGAGI. CDR3 coding DNA: TGTGCCAGCAGTTACTCATTGACAGGGGAAGAGACCCAGTACTTC. Protein sequence: CASSYSLTGEETQYF.

This clone was found many times. This chain uses TRBV28 with TRBJ2-7; D may correspond to TRBD1 or TRBD2 (5 bases each). The CDR3 is 13 residues long. The germline gives CDR1 MDHEN, CDR2 SYDVKM. The V and J ends lost 8 bases and 5 bases respectively, with 16 bases between them. CDR3 sequence reads: CASGPRGFHEQYF. CDR3 DNA: TGTGCCAGCGGTCCGAGGGGATTCCACGAGCAGTACTTC.

The chain joins TRBV7-2 to TRBJ1-3; D not resolved. Germline CDR1 SGHTA, CDR2 FQGNSA. V gave up 5 bases and J gave up 0 bases, with 8 bases separating them. The CDR3 covers 14 residues. CDR3 DNA sequence: TGTGCCAGCAGCCGGCCGGGCTCTGGAAACACCATATATTTT. Encoded protein: CASSRPGSGNTIYF.

The rearrangement joins TRBV19 to TRBJ2-1; weak D call: TRBD1 (6 bases). The CDR3 loop spans 15 amino acids. Germline CDR1 is LNHDA and CDR2 is SQIVND (reference sequence). Between the trimmed V and J ends, which lost 6 bases and 5 bases, there was a span of 17 bases. This CDR3 reads CASRGQPLGHNEQFF. The DNA for the CDR3 is TGTGCCAGTAGAGGACAGCCGTTGGGACACAATGAGCAGTTCTTC.

The rearrangement links TRBV5-1 to TRBJ2-7; D is undetermined. From germline, CDR1 is SGHRS and CDR2 YFSETQ. Trimming stripped 0 bases from V and 3 bases from J, with 7 bases between. The CDR3 has 13 amino acids. CDR3: CASSLERIYEQYF. The CDR3 DNA reads TGCGCCAGCAGCTTGGAACGGATCTACGAGCAGTACTTC.

The table lists this clone with a count of one. One junction end does not reproduce the germline sequence, and a read error may be involved. The chain employs TRBV4-3 and TRBJ2-6, with D possibly matching TRBD1 (5 bases). Germline V gene data show CDR1 as LGHNA and CDR2 as YSLEER. This CDR3 region has 16 residues. The CDR3 DNA sequence: TGCGCCAGCAGCCAAGACCGGTTCTCTGGGGCCAATGTCCTGACTTTC. The encoded protein is CASSQDRFSGANVLTF.

V is TRBV7-2 and J is TRBJ1-2, with a weak D call TRBD1 (6 bases). The germline V and J ends were trimmed by 5 bases and 4 bases, with 11 bases remaining between them. Germline assignment: CDR1 SGHTA and CDR2 FQGNSA. CDR3 length: 13 amino acids. CDR3 region: CASSRTVSYGYTF. CDR3 DNA: TGTGCCAGCAGCAGGACAGTCAGCTATGGCTACACCTTC.

The CDR3 nucleotides read TGTGCCAGCAGTGCGGAGACGTCCAGAGATACGCAGTATTTT. It is translated as CASSAETSRDTQYF. This chain uses TRBV6-4 with TRBJ2-3, with no clear D. In germline, CDR1 is MRHNA, CDR2 SNTAGT. This CDR3 contains 14 residues. The V end was cut by 4 bases, the J end by 5 bases, with 13 bases between.

This clone has just a few counts. The chain employs TRBV6-2 or TRBV6-3 and TRBJ2-3, with 11 bases fitting TRBD2. J lost 1 base, V lost 5 bases, and 8 bases had no gene match. The CDR3 is 17 amino acids. Germline V gene sequence: CDR1 MNHEY, CDR2 SVGEGT. The CDR3 bases are TGTGCCAGCAGTGATAGCGGGGGGGTTCTGGGCACAGATACGCAGTATTTT. Protein product: CASSDSGGVLGTDTQYF.

This clone was observed a single time. The CDR3 sequence: CATSDTGTGGGNQPQHF. In DNA form, the CDR3 reads TGTGCCACCAGTGATACCGGGACAGGGGGCGGCAATCAGCCCCAGCATTTT. The rearrangement uses TRBV24-1 and TRBJ1-5, with 12 positions matching TRBD1. The J segment lost 2 bases and the V segment lost 3 bases, leaving 4 bases of the junction unmatched. Per germline, CDR1 KGHDR and CDR2 SFDVKD. The CDR3 covers 17 residues.

This clone was counted a few times. The chain is built from TRBV19 and TRBJ1-5; maybe TRBD1 (5 bases). Trimming took 4 bases from V and 0 from J, leaving 7 bases between them. From germline, CDR1 is LNHDA and CDR2 SQIVND (reference sequence). The CDR3 totals 14 residues. DNA for the CDR3: TGTGCCAGTAGTAAGGGGCATAGCAATCAGCCCCAGCATTTT. Translation gives CASSKGHSNQPQHF. Drawing the rest from reference TRBV19 and TRBJ1-5, the complete variable domain is DGGITQSPKYLFRKEGQNVTLSCEQNLNHDAMYWYRQDPGQGLRLIYYSQIVNDFQKGDIAEGYSVSREKKESFPLTVTSAQKNPTAFYLCASSKGHSNQPQHFGDGTRLSIL.

The chain combines TRBV5-1 with TRBJ1-1; D call uncertain. The ends were cut back, 3 bases at V and 8 bases at J, with 14 bases in the middle. Germline V CDR1 and CDR2: SGHRS, YFSETQ. CDR3 length equals 13 residues. This CDR3 reads CASSSGVGPEAFF. DNA of the CDR3: TGCGCCAGCAGCTCCGGAGTGGGTCCCGAAGCTTTCTTT.

The chain employs TRBV19 and TRBJ2-5; D call uncertain. Germline lookup yields CDR1 LNHDA and CDR2 SQIVND (reference sequence). The CDR3 sequence is 13 residues long. The V end was cut by 6 bases, the J end by 4 bases, with 12 bases between. The CDR3 DNA follows: TGTGCCAGTAGCCGTCGGTCGGGAGAGACCCAGTACTTC. This encodes CASSRRSGETQYF.

J is TRBJ2-7 and V is TRBV7-8, with a tentative D call TRBD1 (5 bases). Trimming cost V 5 bases and J 4 bases, with 15 bases left between them. Germline lookup yields CDR1 SGHVS and CDR2 FQNEAQ. This CDR3 region has 14 residues. CDR3 sequence reads: CASSQSGAGYEQYF. The CDR3 bases are TGTGCCAGCAGCCAAAGTGGGGCCGGATACGAGCAGTACTTC.

The chain employs TRBV28 and TRBJ2-7; TRBD1 agrees at 8 bases. Germline V gene lookup returns CDR1 MDHEN and CDR2 SYDVKM. CDR3 length: 14 amino acids. V was clipped by 5 bases and J by 4 bases; unmatched bases: 7. The CDR3 protein is CASSPWDRNYEQYF. In DNA form, the CDR3 reads TGTGCCAGCAGTCCCTGGGACAGGAATTACGAGCAGTACTTC.

The V gene is TRBV5-6, the J gene TRBJ1-1; 7 bases fit TRBD1. After removal of 5 bases from V and 6 bases from J, the junction contained 7 bases not matched to a gene. This CDR3 contains 13 residues. CDR1 SGHDT and CDR2 YYEEEE come from the germline V gene. CDR3 nucleotide sequence: TGTGCCAGCAGTTCGGACAGGTACGCTGAAGCTTTCTTT. Translating gives CASSSDRYAEAFF.

The chain has TRBV5-6 and TRBJ2-1; D uncertain. Germline loops: CDR1 SGHDT, CDR2 YYEEEE. Deletions cut 4 bases from V and 3 bases from J, with 11 bases between. The CDR3 has 14 amino acids. CDR3 bases: TGTGCCAGCAGCCCCCCCCGCCTCTACAATGAGCAGTTCTTC. Its protein is CASSPPRLYNEQFF.

The V call is TRBV2, the J call TRBJ1-2, with 9 bases identical to TRBD1. The CDR3 covers 17 residues. J was trimmed by 3 bases and V by 1 base; bases with no gene match: 9. Germline V gives CDR1 SNHLY, CDR2 FYNNEI. This chain's CDR3 is CASSEVTHRGRHYGYTF. In DNA form, the CDR3 reads TGTGCCAGCAGTGAAGTCACACACAGGGGGCGCCACTATGGCTACACCTTC. Drawing the rest from reference TRBV2 and TRBJ1-2, the complete variable domain is EPEVTQTPSHQVTQMGQEVILRCVPISNHLYFYWYRQILGQKVEFLVSFYNNEISEKSEIFDDQFSVERPDGSNFTLKIRSTKLEDSAMYFCASSEVTHRGRHYGYTFGSGTRLTVV.

The chain combines TRBV5-1 with TRBJ2-7, with 7 bases identical to TRBD1. The V gene end was trimmed by 1 base and the J gene end by 5 bases; junction bases not matched to a gene: 12. The germline V gene encodes CDR1 SGHRS and CDR2 YFSETQ. This CDR3 is 16 amino acids long. For the CDR3, the DNA is TGCGCCAGCAGCTTGCCCAACTTACAGGGGATAGACGAGCAGTACTTC. This gives the protein CASSLPNLQGIDEQYF.

This chain connects TRBV7-2 to TRBJ1-2, with 9 bases matching TRBD1. This CDR3 region has 15 residues. V lost 2 bases, J lost 4 bases, and 5 bases stayed unmatched. CDR1 and CDR2 from the germline V gene are SGHTA and FQGNSA. The CDR3 DNA is TGTGCCAGCAGCTTATCCGGGACAGGGAGCTATGGCTACACCTTC. Protein sequence: CASSLSGTGSYGYTF.

The V gene is TRBV9, the J gene TRBJ1-5; D might be TRBD1 (6 bases). Deletions cut 0 bases from V and 3 bases from J, with 13 bases between. Germline CDR1 is SGDLS and CDR2 is YYNGEE. This CDR3 contains 16 residues. The CDR3 DNA reads as TGTGCCAGCAGCGTAGCTGAGGGGGGAGTCAATCAGCCCCAGCATTTT. This encodes CASSVAEGGVNQPQHF.

The chain employs TRBV12-5 and TRBJ1-1; D is ambiguous. Trimming took off 7 bases at V and 1 base at J, with 7 bases between the two ends. In germline, CDR1 is LGHNT, CDR2 FRNRAP. The CDR3 contains 12 residues. The CDR3 loop is CASALGNTEAFF. Here the CDR3 DNA reads TGTGCTAGTGCCCTCGGGAACACTGAAGCTTTCTTT.

The chain carries TRBV7-9 and TRBJ1-5; D uncertain. Trimming pared 2 bases from V and 2 bases from J, leaving 7 bases between. Germline V gene lookup returns CDR1 SEHNR and CDR2 FQNEAQ (reference sequence). The length of the CDR3 is 14 residues. The CDR3 loop reads CASSLSDGNQPQHF. The CDR3 DNA sequence: TGTGCCAGCAGCTTAAGTGATGGCAATCAGCCCCAGCATTTT.